A single sample is the source of the 3 T cell receptor beta chains below, sequenced in a study of T-cell reconstitution after alpha-beta-depleted transplantation in children (dated by TCRdb to the mid-2010s). Library creation used PCR. Sequencing used an Illumina HiSeq 2500. To normalize quantification of the TCRbeta repertoire, the TCR libraries were built with molecular barcoding that relied on unique molecular identifiers. TCRdb took the public reads, trimmed them with fastp at Q25, ran MiXCR for clone calling and kept in-frame beta chains. Each entry merges the rows of one CDR3 protein and shows their most common DNA and genes. Recorded for this sample are some 300,000 distinct CDR3 sequences; over 9% of them occurred a single time. Just under 7.5% of the sample is held by the ten biggest clonotypes. The sample's treatment or condition, from its label and the paper: allogeneic hematopoietic cell transplantation with graft depleted of TCRalphabeta T cells and CD19 B cells.

This specimen consisted of PBMCs, obtained before TCRalphabeta/CD19-depleted stem cell transplant. All receptors come from a boy younger than two with acute myeloid leukemia, due to receive a stem cell transplant.

The V and J genes are TRBV7-9 and TRBJ1-2, with D tentatively TRBD1 (5 bases). CDR1 and CDR2 from the germline V gene are SEHNR and FQNEAQ (reference sequence). The CDR3 is 14 amino acids. The V end lost 5 bases, the J end lost 2 bases, and 12 bases lay between the germline ends. The CDR3 loop reads CASSPSGANYGYTF. The CDR3 DNA reads TGTGCCAGCAGCCCTAGTGGGGCAAACTATGGCTACACCTTC.

The sample holds many counts of this clonotype. CDR3 region: CASSRLAGGSTDTQYF. The CDR3 DNA reads TGTGCCAGCAGCCGACTAGCGGGGGGGAGCACAGATACGCAGTATTTT. The V and J genes are TRBV7-3 and TRBJ2-3; 14 bases agree with TRBD2. The CDR3 loop spans 16 amino acids. V was pared by 5 bases and J by 0 bases, with 1 base of the junction left unmatched. CDR1 is SGHTA and CDR2 is FQGTGA in the germline V gene.

This clonotype has a count of ten or more. The chain is built from TRBV7-6 and TRBJ2-3, with 7 bases that match TRBD2. CDR1 is SGHVS, CDR2 FNYEAQ, per germline. This CDR3 spans 14 amino acids. J was trimmed by 4 bases and V by 5 bases; bases with no gene match: 6. CDR3 nucleotides: TGTGCCAGCAGCGGCGGTGGGGGGGCAGATACGCAGTATTTT. The encoded protein is CASSGGGGADTQYF.